This TCR beta chain appears in the sequencing data of a study of post-analysis software for immune sequencing data. Study summary: Several disease courses (relapsing-remitting, secondary progressive and progressive-relapsing) of multiple sclerosis were included. The study's findings and limits: Compared with controls, patients had more of roughly five TRBV segments, including TRBV5-6, TRBV5-1 and TRBV20-1. Strong same-batch co-clustering of samples appeared with F measure clustering. Controls had significantly higher normalized Chao1 diversity than multiple sclerosis patients.

About this clonotype: The target antigen is unknown. One junction end disagrees with the germline gene, perhaps due to a read error.

CDR1 SGHRS and CDR2 YFSETQ come from the germline V gene. The CDR3 spans 18 residues. The authors incorporated unique molecular identifiers into the TCR beta cDNA libraries. About 500,000 cDNA molecules came from around 1 to 10 million T cells. One entry per CDR3 protein, called by TCRdb with MiXCR from the PCR reads. Here the sample spans 350,000 to 500,000 distinct CDR3 sequences, about 39% being singletons. The sample was blood. This receptor was obtained from a girl aged 2 to 9 with multiple sclerosis. The V and J genes are TRBV5-1 and TRBJ2-1; D tentatively reads TRBD1 or TRBD2 (5 bases each). CDR3 bases: TGCGTCAGCAGCTTGGGGGTACAACAGGACCTCTCCTACAATGAGCAGTTCTTC. Translating it yields CVSSLGVQQDLSYNEQFF. The full variable domain, rest sourced from reference TRBV5-1 and TRBJ2-1, is KAGVTQTPRYLIKTRGQQVTLSCSPISGHRSVSWYQQTPGQGLQFLFEYFSETQRNKGNFPGRFSGRQFSNSRSEMNVSTLELGDSALYLCVSSLGVQQDLSYNEQFFGPGTRLTVL.